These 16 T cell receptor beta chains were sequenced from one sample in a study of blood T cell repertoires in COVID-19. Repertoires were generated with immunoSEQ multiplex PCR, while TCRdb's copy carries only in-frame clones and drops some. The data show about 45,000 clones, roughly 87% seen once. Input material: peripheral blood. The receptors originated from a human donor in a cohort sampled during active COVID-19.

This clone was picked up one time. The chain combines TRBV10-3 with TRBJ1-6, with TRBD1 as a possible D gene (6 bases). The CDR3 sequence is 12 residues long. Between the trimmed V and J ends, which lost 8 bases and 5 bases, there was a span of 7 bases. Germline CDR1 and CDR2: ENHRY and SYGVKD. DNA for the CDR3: TGTGCCATCCGGACAGATAATTCACCCCTCCACTTT. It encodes CAIRTDNSPLHF.

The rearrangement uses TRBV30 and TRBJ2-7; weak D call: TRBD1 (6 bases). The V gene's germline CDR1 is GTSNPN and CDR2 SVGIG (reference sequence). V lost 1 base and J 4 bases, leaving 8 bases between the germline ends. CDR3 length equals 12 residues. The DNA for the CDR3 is TGTGCCTGGAGTGCGGACAGTTACGAGCAGTACTTC. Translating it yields CAWSADSYEQYF.

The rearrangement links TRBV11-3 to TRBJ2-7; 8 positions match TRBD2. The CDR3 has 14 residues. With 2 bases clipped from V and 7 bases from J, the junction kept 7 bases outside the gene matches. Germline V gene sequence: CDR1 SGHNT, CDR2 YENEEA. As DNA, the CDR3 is TGTGCCAGCAGCTTAAAGAGCGGGAGCTCGGAGCAGTACTTC. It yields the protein CASSLKSGSSEQYF.

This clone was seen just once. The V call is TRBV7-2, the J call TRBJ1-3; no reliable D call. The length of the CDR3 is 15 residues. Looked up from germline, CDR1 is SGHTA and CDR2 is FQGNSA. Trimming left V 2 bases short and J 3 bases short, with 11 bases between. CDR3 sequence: CASSLPQEGGNTIYF. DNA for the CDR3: TGTGCCAGCAGCTTACCGCAGGAGGGTGGAAACACCATATATTTT.

The CDR3 bases are TGTGCCAGCAGCTGGGGGACTAGCGGGAGAATGGATGAGCAGTTCTTC. Amino acids: CASSWGTSGRMDEQFF. The chain has TRBV7-9 and TRBJ2-1; TRBD2 matches 14 bases. The trim removed 4 bases at V and 8 bases at J, leaving 7 bases unmatched. This CDR3 has 16 amino acids. CDR1 is SEHNR, CDR2 FQNEAQ, per germline (reference sequence).

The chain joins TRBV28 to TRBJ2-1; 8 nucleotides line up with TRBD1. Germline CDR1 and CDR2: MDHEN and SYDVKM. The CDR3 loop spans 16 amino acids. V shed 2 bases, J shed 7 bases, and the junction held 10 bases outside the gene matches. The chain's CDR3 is CASSLVQGAPGNEQFF. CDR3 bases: TGTGCCAGCAGTTTAGTCCAGGGGGCGCCTGGGAATGAGCAGTTCTTC.

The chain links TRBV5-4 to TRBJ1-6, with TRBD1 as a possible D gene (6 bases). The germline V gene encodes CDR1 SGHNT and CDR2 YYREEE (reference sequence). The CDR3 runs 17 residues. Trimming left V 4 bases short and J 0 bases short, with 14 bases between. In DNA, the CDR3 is TGTGCCAGCAGCCGGACAGATACTAGCTCCTATAATTCACCCCTCCACTTT. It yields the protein CASSRTDTSSYNSPLHF.

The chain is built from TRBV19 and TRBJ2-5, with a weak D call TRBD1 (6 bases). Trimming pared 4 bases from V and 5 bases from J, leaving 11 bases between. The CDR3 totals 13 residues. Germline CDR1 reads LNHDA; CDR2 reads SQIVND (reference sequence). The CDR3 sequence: CASSNRDGETQYF. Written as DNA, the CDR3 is TGTGCCAGTAGTAACAGGGACGGGGAGACCCAGTACTTC.

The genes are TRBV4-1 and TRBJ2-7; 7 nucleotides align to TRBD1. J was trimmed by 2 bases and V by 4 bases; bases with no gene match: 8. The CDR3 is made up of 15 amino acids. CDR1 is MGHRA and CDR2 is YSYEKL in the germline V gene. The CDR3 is CASSPGTVSAYEQYF. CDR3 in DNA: TGCGCCAGCAGCCCAGGGACAGTGAGCGCCTACGAGCAGTACTTC.

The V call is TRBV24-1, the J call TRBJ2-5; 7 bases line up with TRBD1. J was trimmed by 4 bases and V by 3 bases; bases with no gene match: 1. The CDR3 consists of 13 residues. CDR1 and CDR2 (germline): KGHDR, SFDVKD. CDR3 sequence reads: CATSDRQGETQYF. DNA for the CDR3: TGTGCCACCAGTGATCGACAGGGAGAGACCCAGTACTTC.

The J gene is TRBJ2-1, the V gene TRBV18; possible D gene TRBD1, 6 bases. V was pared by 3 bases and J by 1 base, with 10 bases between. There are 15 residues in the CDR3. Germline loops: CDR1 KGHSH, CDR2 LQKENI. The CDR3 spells CASSPSTGSYNEQFF. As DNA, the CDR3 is TGTGCCAGCTCACCCTCAACAGGGTCCTACAATGAGCAGTTCTTC.

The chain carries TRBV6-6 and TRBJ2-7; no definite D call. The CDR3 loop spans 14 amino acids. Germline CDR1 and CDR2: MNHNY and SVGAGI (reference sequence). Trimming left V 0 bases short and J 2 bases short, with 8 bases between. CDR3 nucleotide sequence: TGTGCCAGCAGTTACTCCACTGCGGCCTACGAGCAGTACTTC. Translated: CASSYSTAAYEQYF.

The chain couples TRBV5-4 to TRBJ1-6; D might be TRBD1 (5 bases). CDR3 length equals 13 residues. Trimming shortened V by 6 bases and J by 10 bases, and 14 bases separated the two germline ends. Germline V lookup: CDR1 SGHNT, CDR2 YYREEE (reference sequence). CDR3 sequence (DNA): TGTGCCAGCAATACCGGGGGAGGATCACCCCTCCACTTT. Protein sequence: CASNTGGGSPLHF.

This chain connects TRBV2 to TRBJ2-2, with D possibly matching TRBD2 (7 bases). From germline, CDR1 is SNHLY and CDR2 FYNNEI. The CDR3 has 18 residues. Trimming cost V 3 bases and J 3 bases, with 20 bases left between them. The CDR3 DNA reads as TGTGCCAGCAGTGAGATGTGGGCGGGGGCCGGGGACACCGGGGAGCTGTTTTTT. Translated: CASSEMWAGAGDTGELFF.

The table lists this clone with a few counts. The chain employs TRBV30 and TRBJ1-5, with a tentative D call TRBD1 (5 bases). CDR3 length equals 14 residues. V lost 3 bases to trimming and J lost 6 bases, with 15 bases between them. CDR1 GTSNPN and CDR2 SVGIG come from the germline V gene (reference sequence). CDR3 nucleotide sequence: TGTGCCTGGAGGTCCTCAGGGAAGGGTCAGCCCCAGCATTTT. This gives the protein CAWRSSGKGQPQHF.

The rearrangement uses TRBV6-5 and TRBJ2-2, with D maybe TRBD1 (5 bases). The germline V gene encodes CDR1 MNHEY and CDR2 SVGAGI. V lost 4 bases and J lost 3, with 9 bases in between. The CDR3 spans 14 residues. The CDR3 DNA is TGTGCCAGCAGTTGGGGCGGTTACACCGGGGAGCTGTTTTTT. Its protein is CASSWGGYTGELFF.